This TCR beta chain was identified in a study of blood T cell repertoires in COVID-19. In the original workflow: Estimated nucleated cell counts came from reference gene primer amplification. The data were produced by immunoSEQ multiplex PCR, yet TCRdb's version contains in-frame clones alone and is incomplete. V and J calls plus clone size are reproduced from that table; the DNA served to infer D and trimming. The table has some 230,000 clones, roughly 84% seen once. This CDR3 contains 18 residues. Trimming took 5 bases from V and 0 from J; bases not matched to a gene: 11. Germline assignment: CDR1 SGHVS and CDR2 FNYEAQ.

This clonotype was obtained from a woman aged 60-70 years who had recovered from COVID-19. Sample: peripheral blood. The genes are TRBV7-6 and TRBJ2-2; 8 bases agree with TRBD2. DNA of the CDR3: TGTGCCAGCAGCCAGGCGGGGGGATATGCCGCGAACACCGGGGAGCTGTTTTTT. Encoded protein: CASSQAGGYAANTGELFF.